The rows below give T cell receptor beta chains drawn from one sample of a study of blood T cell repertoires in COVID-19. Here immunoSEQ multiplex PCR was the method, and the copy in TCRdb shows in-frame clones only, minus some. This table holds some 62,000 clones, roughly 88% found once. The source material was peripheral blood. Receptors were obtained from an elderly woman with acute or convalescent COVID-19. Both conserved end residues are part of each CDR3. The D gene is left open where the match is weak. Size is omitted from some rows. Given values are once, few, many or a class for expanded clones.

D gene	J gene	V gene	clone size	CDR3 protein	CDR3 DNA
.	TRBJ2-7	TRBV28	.	CASSTYEQYF	TGTGCCAGCAGTACTTACGAGCAGTACTTC
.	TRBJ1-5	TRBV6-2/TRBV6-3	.	CASSTGTVWNQPQHF	TGTGCCAGCAGTACAGGCACAGTGTGGAATCAGCCCCAGCATTTT
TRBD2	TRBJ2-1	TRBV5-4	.	CASRLAGYNEQFF	TGTGCCAGTAGACTAGCGGGCTACAATGAGCAGTTCTTC
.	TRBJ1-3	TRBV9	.	CASSVGSSGNTIYF	TGTGCCAGCAGCGTGGGCAGCTCTGGAAACACCATATATTTT
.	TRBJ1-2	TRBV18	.	CASSPGGNYGYTF	TGTGCCAGCTCACCCGGGGGTAACTATGGCTACACCTTC
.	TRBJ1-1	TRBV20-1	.	CSASMQWATEAFF	TGCAGTGCTAGTATGCAGTGGGCGACTGAAGCTTTCTTT
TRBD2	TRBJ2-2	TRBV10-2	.	CASSELGLANTGELFF	TGCGCCAGCAGTGAACTAGGACTAGCGAACACCGGGGAGCTGTTTTTT
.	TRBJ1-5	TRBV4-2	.	CASSQAGNQPQHF	TGTGCCAGCAGCCAGGCGGGAAATCAGCCCCAGCATTTT
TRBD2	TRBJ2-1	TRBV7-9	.	CASSTRLAGPYNEQFF	TGTGCCAGCAGCACAAGACTAGCGGGACCATACAATGAGCAGTTCTTC
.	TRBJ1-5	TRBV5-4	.	CASSSDSNQPQHF	TGTGCCAGCAGCTCGGACAGTAATCAGCCCCAGCATTTT
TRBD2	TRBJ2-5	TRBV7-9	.	CASSYLAGGIGETQYF	TGTGCCAGCAGCTATTTAGCGGGAGGGATTGGGGAGACCCAGTACTTC
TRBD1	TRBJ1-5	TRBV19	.	CASSIQGRQPQHF	TGTGCCAGTAGCATACAGGGGAGACAGCCCCAGCATTTT
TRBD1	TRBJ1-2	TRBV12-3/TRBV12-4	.	CASSTGGPYGYTF	TGTGCCAGCAGTACAGGGGGACCCTATGGCTACACCTTC
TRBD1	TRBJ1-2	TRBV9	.	CASSPQTGINYGYTF	TGTGCCAGCAGCCCCCAGACAGGGATTAACTATGGCTACACCTTC
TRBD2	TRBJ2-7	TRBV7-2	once	CASSFPGGEQYF	TGTGCCAGCAGCTTCCCGGGGGGCGAGCAGTACTTC
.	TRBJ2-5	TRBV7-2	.	CASGQSLIETQYF	TGTGCCAGCGGACAGAGCTTAATAGAGACCCAGTACTTC
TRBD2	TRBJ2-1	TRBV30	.	CAWSMGLAGGNEQFF	TGTGCCTGGAGCATGGGACTAGCGGGGGGAAATGAGCAGTTCTTC
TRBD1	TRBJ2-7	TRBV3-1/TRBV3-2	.	CASSQGRGRTSHEQYF	TGTGCCAGCAGCCAAGGCAGGGGGCGCACCAGCCACGAGCAGTACTTC
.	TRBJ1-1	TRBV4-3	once	CASSHTLEGNTEAFF	TGCGCCAGCAGCCACACCTTAGAGGGGAACACTGAAGCTTTCTTT
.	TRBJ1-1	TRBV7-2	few	CASSLNGGHQTEAFF	TGTGCCAGCAGCTTAAATGGGGGACACCAGACTGAAGCTTTCTTT
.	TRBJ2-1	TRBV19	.	CASTPPDSYNEQFF	TGTGCCAGTACCCCACCCGACAGTTACAATGAGCAGTTCTTC
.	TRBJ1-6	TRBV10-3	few	CAIREQGSNSPLHF	TGTGCCATCAGAGAACAGGGCAGTAATTCACCCCTCCACTTT
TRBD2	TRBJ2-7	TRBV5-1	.	CASSLGVGLANEQYF	TGCGCCAGCAGCTTGGGGGTCGGACTAGCAAACGAGCAGTACTTC
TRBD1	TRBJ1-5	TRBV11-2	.	CASSFGGQGSQPQHF	TGTGCCAGCAGCTTCGGGGGACAGGGTTCGCAGCCCCAGCATTTT
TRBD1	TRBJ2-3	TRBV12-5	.	CASGFGTGGDTDTQYF	TGTGCTAGTGGATTCGGGACAGGGGGCGACACAGATACGCAGTATTTT
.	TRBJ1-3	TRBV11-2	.	CASSLRQLSGNTIYF	TGTGCCAGCAGCCTGCGACAACTCTCTGGAAACACCATATATTTT